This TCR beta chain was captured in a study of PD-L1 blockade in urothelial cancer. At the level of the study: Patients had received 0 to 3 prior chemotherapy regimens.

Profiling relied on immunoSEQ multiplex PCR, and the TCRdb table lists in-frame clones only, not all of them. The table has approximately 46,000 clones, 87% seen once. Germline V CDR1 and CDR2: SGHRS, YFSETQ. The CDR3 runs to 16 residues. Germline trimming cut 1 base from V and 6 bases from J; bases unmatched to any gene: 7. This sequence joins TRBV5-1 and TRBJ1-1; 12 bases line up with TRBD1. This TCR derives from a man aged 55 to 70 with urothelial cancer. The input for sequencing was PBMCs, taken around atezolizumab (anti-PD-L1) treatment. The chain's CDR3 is CASSLLGQGASAEAFF. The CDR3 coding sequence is TGCGCCAGCAGCTTGTTGGGACAGGGGGCTTCCGCTGAAGCTTTCTTT.